This TCR beta chain was captured in a study of Graves' ophthalmopathy and Graves' hyperthyroidism. Study details: Peripheral blood was gathered at first diagnosis, ahead of any treatment whatsoever.

The study amplified TCR beta CDR3 regions using RNA transcripts. Amplification began with first-round RT-PCR using HTBI primers, then second-round multiplex PCR was performed. Via MiXCR, TCRdb re-called the multiplex PCR reads, giving one row per CDR3 protein. The repertoire includes some 350,000 distinct CDR3 sequences, roughly 15% of them detected once, and around 2.4% sits in the top ten. Study-level points and caveats: With a specificity of about 75% and a sensitivity of approximately 68%, the model predicted ophthalmopathy progression.

A note on this clonotype: Its antigen remains unidentified.

V lost 4 bases to trimming and J lost 5 bases; unmatched junction nucleotides: 8. The CDR3 runs to 15 residues. The germline V gene has CDR1 LGHDT and CDR2 YNNKEL (reference sequence). This TCR came from an adult woman with stable Graves' hyperthyroidism. The chain employs TRBV3-1 and TRBJ1-1; 9 bases line up with TRBD1. The sample comprised peripheral blood. The CDR3 nucleotides read TGTGCCAGCAGCCGTACACAGGGGGCCGGAACTGAAGCTTTCTTT. Its protein product is CASSRTQGAGTEAFF.